This T cell receptor beta chain is drawn from a study of T-cell memory formation after mild COVID-19. TCRdb re-derived calls from the 5' RACE reads in MiXCR, one entry per CDR3 protein. The table records a few hundred thousand distinct CDR3 sequences, 13% to 15% of them present only once. The V and J ends lost 4 bases and 3 bases, in that order; junction bases with no gene match: 9. CDR3 length equals 15 residues. The germline V gene encodes CDR1 SGHDT and CDR2 YYEEEE. Findings and caveats of the study: CM and EM subsets held most contracting CD4+ clones; EMRA held CD8+ ones.

This clonotype turned up a few times. Its cognate antigen is unknown. The chain joins TRBV5-6 to TRBJ2-7; 8 bases align to TRBD1. Sequencing was carried out using PBMCs or a T cell subset sorted from them (not recorded which). This receptor was obtained from a man between 18 and 29 years old who had mild COVID-19 (a few samples of this study predate the infection). Cell type and time point are not known. The CDR3 region has the DNA TGTGCCAGCAGCCAAAACTGGGACAGGATCTACGAGCAGTACTTC. Its protein is CASSQNWDRIYEQYF.